One and the same sample provided the 18 T cell receptor beta chains below, sequenced in a study of shared clonotypes between healthy human individuals. TCRdb keeps only in-frame clones here, not all; method: immunoSEQ multiplex PCR. There are a few hundred thousand clones in the sample; about 96% occur only once, and 0.045% to 0.06% lies in the top ten. Sequencing was carried out using naive CD4+ T cells sorted from blood. The sample's subset: CD45RA+ positively selected. The receptors shown here come from a woman younger than 45 in good health.

V usage is TRBV2 and J usage is TRBJ1-5; D perhaps matches TRBD1 (5 bases). The CDR3 consists of 14 residues. Trimming took off 6 bases at V and 4 bases at J, with 13 bases between the two ends. CDR1 SNHLY and CDR2 FYNNEI come from the germline V gene. The CDR3 loop is CASRGDGPNQPQHF. The CDR3 nucleotides are TGTGCCAGCAGAGGGGACGGCCCGAATCAGCCCCAGCATTTT. Variable domain in full (rest from reference TRBV2 and TRBJ1-5): EPEVTQTPSHQVTQMGQEVILRCVPISNHLYFYWYRQILGQKVEFLVSFYNNEISEKSEIFDDQFSVERPDGSNFTLKIRSTKLEDSAMYFCASRGDGPNQPQHFGDGTRLSIL.

This chain connects TRBV15 to TRBJ2-1; D gene ambiguous. The CDR3 is 14 residues long. Between the trimmed V and J ends, which lost 8 bases and 4 bases, there was a span of 15 bases. Germline V CDR1 and CDR2: LNHNV, YYDKDF (reference sequence). CDR3 protein: CATFVRRLYNEQFF. CDR3 coding DNA: TGTGCCACCTTCGTACGGCGGCTATACAATGAGCAGTTCTTC.

The chain uses TRBV4-1 and TRBJ1-2; 9 bases agree with TRBD1. V lost 0 bases and J lost 6; bases outside the gene matches: 5. Germline CDR1 MGHRA, CDR2 YSYEKL. The CDR3 sequence is 15 residues long. CDR3 DNA: TGCGCCAGCAGCCAAGACGGGACAGGGAGGGATGGCTACACCTTC. Amino acid sequence: CASSQDGTGRDGYTF.

The chain joins TRBV7-9 to TRBJ2-7; D not certain. This CDR3 has 13 residues. Trimming removed 1 base from V and 3 bases from J, with 7 bases in between. CDR1 SEHNR and CDR2 FQNEAQ come from the germline V gene (reference sequence). This CDR3 reads CASSLDTHYEQYF. The DNA of the CDR3 is TGTGCCAGCAGCTTAGACACTCACTACGAGCAGTACTTC. Full variable domain (rest looked up from reference TRBV7-9 and TRBJ2-7): DTGVSQNPRHKITKRGQNVTFRCDPISEHNRLYWYRQTLGQGPEFLTYFQNEAQLEKSRLLSDRFSAERPKGSFSTLEIQRTEQGDSAMYLCASSLDTHYEQYFGPGTRLTVT.

The rearrangement joins TRBV10-3 to TRBJ2-1; 7 bases line up with TRBD2. From germline, CDR1 is ENHRY and CDR2 SYGVKD. V shed 7 bases and J 5 bases; nucleotides not matched to a gene: 5. The CDR3 sequence is 13 residues long. The CDR3 reads CAITGLADNEQFF. The DNA for the CDR3 is TGTGCCATCACAGGTCTAGCGGACAATGAGCAGTTCTTC.

The chain uses TRBV5-3 and TRBJ2-7; TRBD2 agrees at 7 bases. TRBV5-3 is filed as an ORF, its function uncertain. V shed 7 bases and J 2 bases; nucleotides not matched to a gene: 24. This CDR3 is 19 amino acids long. CDR3 DNA: TGTGCCAGAGGGTCCCCGGGACTACAACCTCAAAGGGTGCCCTACGAGCAGTACTTC. Translation: CARGSPGLQPQRVPYEQYF.

This chain links TRBV11-2 with TRBJ2-1, with 9 bases matching TRBD2. The V segment lost 4 bases and the J segment 7 bases; nucleotides outside the gene matches: 14. The germline gives CDR1 SGHAT, CDR2 FQNNGV. CDR3 length: 17 amino acids. The CDR3 region is CASSSTWREGGRNEQFF. In nucleotides, the CDR3 is TGTGCCAGCAGCTCAACGTGGCGGGAGGGCGGAAGGAATGAGCAGTTCTTC.

The chain is built from TRBV5-1 and TRBJ2-2, with 7 bases matching TRBD1. CDR1 and CDR2 from the germline V gene are SGHRS and YFSETQ. The CDR3 extends over 15 amino acids. V gave up 2 bases and J gave up 0 bases; unmatched junction bases: 1. CDR3: CASSFQGANTGELFF. The CDR3, as DNA: TGCGCCAGCAGCTTTCAGGGGGCGAACACCGGGGAGCTGTTTTTT.

V is TRBV27 and J is TRBJ2-6; 9 bases map to TRBD2. The CDR3 totals 18 residues. Germline values: CDR1 MNHEY, CDR2 SMNVEV (reference sequence). The V gene end was trimmed by 0 bases and the J gene end by 0 bases; junction bases not matched to a gene: 3. The CDR3 spells CASSLSGGRASGANVLTF. CDR3 in DNA: TGTGCCAGCAGTTTATCCGGCGGGAGGGCCTCTGGGGCCAACGTCCTGACTTTC.

The V call is TRBV6-6, the J call TRBJ1-5; TRBD1 matches 10 bases. The CDR3 is 15 residues long. Germline-derived CDR1 and CDR2 are MNHNY and SVGAGI (reference sequence). Germline trimming cut 2 bases from V and 4 bases from J; bases unmatched to any gene: 2. The CDR3 region is CASSYTGQGNQPQHF. Written as DNA, the CDR3 is TGTGCCAGCAGTTACACGGGACAGGGGAATCAGCCCCAGCATTTT.

V is TRBV6-5 and J is TRBJ2-1; TRBD2 agrees at 9 bases. V lost 2 bases and J lost 4; bases outside the gene matches: 3. The germline V gene encodes CDR1 MNHEY and CDR2 SVGAGI. This CDR3 comprises 15 residues. The DNA for the CDR3 is TGTGCCAGCAGTTACGAAGCGGGAGGTTACAATGAGCAGTTCTTC. Translating it yields CASSYEAGGYNEQFF.

The chain recombines TRBV19 with TRBJ2-5, with 13 bases fitting TRBD2. V was clipped by 7 bases and J by 4 bases; unmatched bases: 12. This CDR3 spans 17 amino acids. The germline CDR1 and CDR2 sequences are LNHDA and SQIVND (reference sequence). The chain's CDR3 is CASTDGGLAGEGETQYF. The CDR3 DNA follows: TGTGCCAGTACCGATGGAGGACTAGCGGGAGAAGGAGAGACCCAGTACTTC.

The sample holds one count of this clone. The rearrangement links TRBV6-5 to TRBJ2-2; TRBD1 is a possible D gene (6 bases). The CDR3 runs to 15 residues. Germline V gene lookup returns CDR1 MNHEY and CDR2 SVGAGI. V shed 2 bases and J shed 7 bases, with 14 bases lying between them. DNA of the CDR3: TGTGCCAGCAGTTACCGCTCACAGGGAAACGGGGAGCTGTTTTTT. Amino acid sequence: CASSYRSQGNGELFF.

The chain carries TRBV6-5 and TRBJ2-7; a possible D gene is TRBD2 (6 bases). The CDR3 has 12 residues. V lost 5 bases and J lost 3, with 8 bases in between. The germline V gene encodes CDR1 MNHEY and CDR2 SVGAGI. In nucleotides, the CDR3 is TGTGCCAGCAGTCCAGCGGGCTACGAGCAGTACTTC. As protein: CASSPAGYEQYF.

The chain is built from TRBV10-3 and TRBJ2-2; D may be TRBD1 or TRBD2 (5 bases each). The germline V gene has CDR1 ENHRY and CDR2 SYGVKD. The CDR3 extends over 16 amino acids. V gave up 4 bases and J gave up 0 bases, with 12 bases separating them. The CDR3 reads CAISATGTSNTGELFF. CDR3 sequence (DNA): TGTGCCATCAGTGCGACCGGGACGTCGAACACCGGGGAGCTGTTTTTT.

This clone turned up a few times. The chain couples TRBV28 to TRBJ1-4; TRBD1 is a possible D gene (5 bases). The germline V and J ends were trimmed by 9 bases and 4 bases, with 12 bases remaining between them. Germline CDR1 reads MDHEN; CDR2 reads SYDVKM. The CDR3 has 13 amino acids. The CDR3 nucleotides read TGTGCCAGTGCTCAGGGAGATAATGAAAAACTGTTTTTT. As protein: CASAQGDNEKLFF.

The chain recombines TRBV4-1 with TRBJ2-5; tentatively, D is TRBD1 (5 bases). The CDR3 runs 14 residues. CDR1 MGHRA and CDR2 YSYEKL come from the germline V gene. V shed 4 bases and J shed 1 base, with 10 bases lying between them. The CDR3 sequence is CASSRGLSQETQYF. Written as DNA, the CDR3 is TGCGCCAGCAGCCGGGGCCTAAGCCAAGAGACCCAGTACTTC.

V usage is TRBV28 and J usage is TRBJ1-5, with D possibly matching TRBD1 (6 bases). Germline values: CDR1 MDHEN, CDR2 SYDVKM. Trimming removed 4 bases at V and 3 bases at J, with 10 bases between. The CDR3 sequence is 14 residues long. The CDR3 nucleotides read TGTGCCAGCAGTTCAACAGGGTTCAATCAGCCCCAGCATTTT. Encoded protein: CASSSTGFNQPQHF. The whole variable domain, filled in from reference TRBV28 and TRBJ1-5, reads DVKVTQSSRYLVKRTGEKVFLECVQDMDHENMFWYRQDPGLGLRLIYFSYDVKMKEKGDIPEGYSVSREKKERFSLILESASTNQTSMYLCASSSTGFNQPQHFGDGTRLSIL.